A single sample gave rise to the 31 T cell receptor beta chains below, sequenced in a study of shared clonotypes between healthy human individuals (dated by TCRdb to 2018 to 2021). Libraries were constructed by the immunoSEQ multiplex PCR assay. The clones in this table, taken by TCRdb from immuneACCESS, are in-frame only. Not every clone is retained; where verified, under half of the shortfall comes from an unresolved V gene, and the cause of the rest is unknown. The sample table shows approximately 110,000 clones, and about 62% are seen once. The top ten clonotypes cover roughly 24% of the sample. The sample comprised memory CD8+ T cells sorted from blood. Per the publication, the cell subset or site label means: CD45RO+ cells pooled with CCR7-negative TemRA cells. The origin of the receptors is a woman in her thirties in good health.

Concerning this clone itself: The junction departs from the called germline gene at one end, perhaps through a read error. The chain has TRBV7-8 and TRBJ1-5; D may be TRBD1 (5 bases). The CDR3 totals 14 residues. The V gene's germline CDR1 is SGHVS and CDR2 FQNEAQ. CDR3 sequence: CASSLVGVGQPQHF. CDR3 bases: TGTGCCAGCAGTTTAGTGGGGGTAGGGCAGCCCCAGCATTTT. The variable domain in full, with the rest retrieved from reference TRBV7-8 and TRBJ1-5, is GAGVSQSPRYKVAKRGQDVALRCDPISGHVSLFWYQQALGQGPEFLTYFQNEAQLDKSGLPSDRFFAERPEGSVSTLKIQRTQQEDSAVYLCASSLVGVGQPQHFGDGTRLSIL.

The rearrangement links TRBV5-4 to TRBJ2-5, with D maybe TRBD1 (6 bases). The J call may be mistaken, given a closer DNA end match to TRBJ2-7. Per germline, CDR1 SGHNT and CDR2 YYREEE (reference sequence). The CDR3 spans 15 residues. The CDR3 DNA reads TGTGCCAGCAGCCTTACCCAGGGGCCCGCCTACGAGCAGTACTTC. Protein sequence: CASSLTQGPAYEQYF.

There are a few counts of this clone. V usage is TRBV7-9 and J usage is TRBJ2-7, with 7 nucleotides matching TRBD1. Germline assignment: CDR1 SEHNR and CDR2 FQNEAQ (reference sequence). Losses at the gene ends were 9 bases for V and 6 bases for J; bases not matched to a gene: 11. This CDR3 is 13 amino acids long. The CDR3: CASKGASGAEQYF. DNA for the CDR3: TGTGCCAGTAAGGGGGCCTCGGGTGCCGAGCAGTACTTC.

This clone occurred once. The V call is TRBV28, the J call TRBJ2-7; 8 nucleotides match TRBD1. Germline assignment: CDR1 MDHEN and CDR2 SYDVKM. CDR3 length: 15 amino acids. With V trimmed by 7 bases and J by 3 bases, 11 bases remained unmatched. The CDR3 region has the DNA TGTGCCAGCAATCCCACCGGGACAGGAGACTACGAGCAGTACTTC. This gives the protein CASNPTGTGDYEQYF.

V gene TRBV28 combines with J gene TRBJ1-5; no clear D gene. The CDR3 has 15 residues. Germline V gives CDR1 MDHEN, CDR2 SYDVKM. Trimming stripped 8 bases from V and 2 bases from J, with 16 bases between. The CDR3 here is CASSLGGYRNQPQHF. The CDR3 bases are TGTGCCAGCTCACTGGGAGGGTATCGCAATCAGCCCCAGCATTTT.

The gene calls are TRBV28 and TRBJ1-5, with 9 bases fitting TRBD1. The germline gives CDR1 MDHEN, CDR2 SYDVKM. This CDR3 region has 17 residues. The V segment lost 4 bases and the J segment 7 bases; nucleotides outside the gene matches: 14. CDR3 protein: CASSSIALQGAGQPQHF. CDR3 sequence (DNA): TGTGCCAGCAGTTCTATCGCCTTACAGGGGGCAGGACAGCCCCAGCATTTT.

This sequence joins TRBV5-5 and TRBJ2-5; no reliable D call. The CDR3 is 14 amino acids. CDR1 and CDR2 (germline): SGHKS, YYEKEE (reference sequence). V was cut by 0 bases and J by 4 bases, with 10 bases left in between. The CDR3 region has the DNA TGTGCCAGCAGCTTGGAAGTGGGCGGAGAGACCCAGTACTTC. Its protein is CASSLEVGGETQYF.

The rearrangement uses TRBV4-1 and TRBJ1-1; D is possibly TRBD1 (5 bases). V gave up 5 bases and J gave up 2 bases, with 18 bases separating them. CDR1 is MGHRA and CDR2 is YSYEKL in the germline V gene. This CDR3 comprises 16 residues. The CDR3 spells CASSRPLTGYNTEAFF. CDR3 nucleotide sequence: TGCGCCAGCAGCAGACCGCTTACAGGTTACAACACTGAAGCTTTCTTT.

DNA for the CDR3: TGTGCCAGCAGTGACTGGGACAGGCTGTTAATCCCCTCTTACTTC. Translation gives CASSDWDRLLIPSYF. The J gene is TRBJ2-7, the V gene TRBV2; 8 nucleotides align to TRBD1. The CDR3 has 15 amino acids. The J segment lost 13 bases and the V segment lost 3 bases, leaving 17 bases of the junction unmatched. The germline V gene has CDR1 SNHLY and CDR2 FYNNEI.

The chain is built from TRBV2 and TRBJ2-3, with 11 bases fitting TRBD1. CDR3 length equals 16 residues. Germline CDR1 is SNHLY and CDR2 is FYNNEI. V lost 6 bases and J lost 6; bases outside the gene matches: 11. As DNA, the CDR3 is TGTGCCAGCAGGATCCTGCGGACAGGGGGCGCGGATACGCAGTATTTT. The encoded protein is CASRILRTGGADTQYF.

The V and J genes are TRBV27 and TRBJ1-2; TRBD1 matches 8 bases. Losses at the gene ends were 4 bases for V and 3 bases for J; bases not matched to a gene: 4. CDR3 size: 14 residues. The germline V gene encodes CDR1 MNHEY and CDR2 SMNVEV (reference sequence). The CDR3 reads CASSSQGADYGYTF. The CDR3 nucleotides are TGTGCCAGCAGTTCCCAGGGGGCAGACTATGGCTACACCTTC.

J is TRBJ2-2 and V is TRBV6-4, with TRBD2 matching over 10 bases. Trimming at V came to 4 bases and at J to 6 bases, leaving 5 bases not matched to a gene. CDR1 is MRHNA, CDR2 SNTAGT, per germline. This CDR3 spans 15 amino acids. The CDR3 DNA follows: TGTGCCAGCAGTGTCCTAGCGGGAGTCCCCGGGGAGCTGTTTTTT. Its protein product is CASSVLAGVPGELFF.

The chain employs TRBV28 and TRBJ2-7, with a possible D match to TRBD2 (5 bases). Trimming stripped 4 bases from V and 3 bases from J, with 16 bases between. Per the germline V gene, CDR1 is MDHEN and CDR2 is SYDVKM. The CDR3 sequence is 15 residues long. CDR3 bases: TGTGCCAGCAGTTCCCTCGGGGAGACGAGCTACGAGCAGTACTTC. This encodes CASSSLGETSYEQYF.

This clone was counted only a few times. The V and J genes are TRBV2 and TRBJ2-2, with 8 bases aligning to TRBD2. The CDR3 sequence is 15 residues long. CDR1 and CDR2 (germline): SNHLY, FYNNEI. J lost 6 bases, V lost 3 bases, and 6 bases had no gene match. This CDR3 is CASSEWLAGSGELFF. The DNA of the CDR3 is TGTGCCAGCAGTGAGTGGCTAGCGGGTTCCGGGGAGCTGTTTTTT.

The genes are TRBV9 and TRBJ2-7; TRBD2 agrees at 8 bases. CDR3 length equals 17 residues. V was clipped by 3 bases and J by 4 bases; unmatched bases: 15. CDR1 is SGDLS and CDR2 is YYNGEE in the germline V gene. In nucleotides, the CDR3 is TGTGCCAGCAGCGGGAACTCGAATAGCGGGACCCCTTACGAGCAGTACTTC. Translating it yields CASSGNSNSGTPYEQYF.

This clone was observed a handful of times. The V and J genes are TRBV7-9 and TRBJ2-1; 9 bases agree with TRBD2. The CDR3 is made up of 15 amino acids. Germline trimming cut 5 bases from V and 6 bases from J; bases unmatched to any gene: 8. Germline V CDR1 and CDR2: SEHNR, FQNEAQ (reference sequence). CDR3 region: CASSLGAGGVNEQFF. The DNA of the CDR3 is TGTGCCAGCAGCCTGGGGGCGGGAGGGGTCAATGAGCAGTTCTTC.

The chain carries TRBV2 and TRBJ1-1; D may be TRBD1 (6 bases). The CDR3 has 15 amino acids. Germline V gene lookup returns CDR1 SNHLY and CDR2 FYNNEI. V was trimmed by 8 bases and J by 3 bases, leaving 19 bases between them. CDR3 in DNA: TGTGCCAGCTTACTCCCTTCGGGGGCCGACACTGAAGCTTTCTTT. It is translated as CASLLPSGADTEAFF. Full variable domain (missing parts from reference TRBV2 and TRBJ1-1): EPEVTQTPSHQVTQMGQEVILRCVPISNHLYFYWYRQILGQKVEFLVSFYNNEISEKSEIFDDQFSVERPDGSNFTLKIRSTKLEDSAMYFCASLLPSGADTEAFFGQGTRLTVV.

Worth noting for this clone: Mismatch with germline at one junction end may stem from a read error. The chain recombines TRBV6-5 with TRBJ2-7, with 12 positions matching TRBD2. The CDR3 sequence is 15 residues long. The germline V gene has CDR1 MNHEY and CDR2 SVGAGI. The chain's CDR3 is CASSATSGSSNEQYF. The CDR3 region has the DNA TGTGCCAGCAGTGCGACTAGCGGGAGCTCCAACGAGCAGTACTTC.

This clone was counted only a few times. V usage is TRBV5-4 and J usage is TRBJ2-2; the match to TRBD2 covers 10 bases. CDR3 length: 19 amino acids. Losses at the gene ends were 0 bases for V and 8 bases for J; bases not matched to a gene: 16. Germline CDR1 SGHNT, CDR2 YYREEE (reference sequence). CDR3 sequence reads: CASSLESLASGSGSGELFF. As DNA, the CDR3 is TGTGCCAGCAGCTTGGAATCCTTGGCTAGCGGGAGTGGTAGTGGGGAGCTGTTTTTT. The full variable domain, completed using reference TRBV5-4 and TRBJ2-2, is ETGVTQSPTHLIKTRGQQVTLRCSSQSGHNTVSWYQQALGQGPQFIFQYYREEENGRGNFPPRFSGLQFPNYSSELNVNALELDDSALYLCASSLESLASGSGSGELFFGEGSRLTVL.

The chain is built from TRBV5-6 and TRBJ2-7; weak D call: TRBD1 (5 bases). Between the trimmed V and J ends, which lost 4 bases and 2 bases, there was a span of 13 bases. CDR1 is SGHDT and CDR2 is YYEEEE in the germline V gene. The CDR3 has 14 residues. As DNA, the CDR3 is TGTGCCAGCAGCCCACTGGACACTCCCTACGAGCAGTACTTC. Translation: CASSPLDTPYEQYF.

A word on this clone: This CDR3 fails to terminate in the conserved phenylalanine or tryptophan, so it likely reflects a read error. The limits of the CDR3 on the DNA are not certain, so only TCRdb's listed CDR3 is given. The rearrangement links TRBV7-9 to TRBJ2-7. A total of 12 residues make up the CDR3, ends included. The germline V gene has CDR1 SEHNR and CDR2 FQNEAQ (reference sequence). Here the CDR3 reads CASSYLGDRFFL.

This chain joins TRBV19 and TRBJ2-7, with 9 bases lining up with TRBD2. V was pared by 6 bases and J by 5 bases, with 8 bases of the junction left unmatched. CDR3 length equals 14 residues. In germline, CDR1 is LNHDA, CDR2 SQIVND (reference sequence). CDR3 protein: CASSGAGGPHEQYF. The CDR3 region has the DNA TGTGCCAGTAGCGGGGCGGGGGGGCCGCACGAGCAGTACTTC.

This clone came up many times. The same CDR3 also results from other DNA sequences found in this sample. V usage is TRBV2 and J usage is TRBJ2-5; D unclear. Germline V gene sequence: CDR1 SNHLY, CDR2 FYNNEI. This CDR3 comprises 14 residues. The V end lost 7 bases, the J end lost 0 bases, and 12 bases lay between the germline ends. The CDR3 nucleotides are TGTGCCAGCACCGAGGATCCCTACCAAGAGACCCAGTACTTC. Amino acid sequence: CASTEDPYQETQYF.

The CDR3 nucleotides are TGTGCCAGCAGTGAGGTTCAGAGCAATCAGCCCCAGCATTTT. Translation gives CASSEVQSNQPQHF. The rearrangement links TRBV25-1 to TRBJ1-5; D gene unclear. This CDR3 is 14 amino acids long. Germline lookup yields CDR1 MGHDK and CDR2 SYGVNS. V lost 3 bases and J lost 1, with 7 bases in between.

The chain carries TRBV14 and TRBJ1-3; no clear D gene. Trimming left V 1 base short and J 0 bases short, with 7 bases between. Germline V gene lookup returns CDR1 SGHDN and CDR2 FVKESK. The CDR3 covers 15 residues. CDR3 sequence: CASSQVIYSGNTIYF. The CDR3 DNA is TGTGCCAGCAGCCAAGTAATATACTCTGGAAACACCATATATTTT.

The chain couples TRBV15 to TRBJ1-1, with D possibly TRBD1 on 6 matching bases. V dropped 3 bases and J dropped 1 base, with 15 bases sitting between them. Germline-derived CDR1 and CDR2 are LNHNV and YYDKDF (reference sequence). The CDR3 runs 16 residues. The CDR3 DNA reads as TGTGCCACCAGCAGGGGGACACGGTTTCGGAACACTGAAGCTTTCTTT. It encodes CATSRGTRFRNTEAFF.

The chain links TRBV5-1 to TRBJ2-2; no reliable D call. The CDR3 length is 14 residues. Trimming shortened V by 1 base and J by 3 bases, and 7 bases separated the two germline ends. CDR1 and CDR2 (germline): SGHRS, YFSETQ. The CDR3 nucleotides are TGCGCCAGCAGCTTGTACCCGGACACCGGGGAGCTGTTTTTT. This translates into CASSLYPDTGELFF.

CDR3 amino acids: CASSLTHGGTNEKLFF. CDR3 coding DNA: TGTGCCAGCAGTTTAACTCACGGGGGAACTAATGAAAAACTGTTTTTT. The chain joins TRBV28 to TRBJ1-4, with D tentatively TRBD1 (5 bases). Per the germline V gene, CDR1 is MDHEN and CDR2 is SYDVKM. This CDR3 comprises 16 residues. V was cut by 2 bases and J by 1 base, with 11 bases left in between.

The rearrangement links TRBV10-2 to TRBJ1-5; TRBD1 matches 7 bases. CDR1 is WSHSY, CDR2 SAAADI, per germline. Unmatched junction bases numbered 11, after V lost 8 bases and J lost 7 bases. The CDR3 is 14 residues long. The CDR3 DNA sequence: TGCGCCAGCCGGCCCGGACAGGTCCAACAGCCCCAGCATTTT. This codes for CASRPGQVQQPQHF.

This chain links TRBV6-6 with TRBJ2-7; no clear D gene. V lost 0 bases and J 6 bases, leaving 9 bases between the germline ends. Germline lookup yields CDR1 MNHNY and CDR2 SVGAGI (reference sequence). This CDR3 has 13 amino acids. The CDR3 sequence is CASSYSTKPEQYF. The CDR3, as DNA: TGTGCCAGCAGTTACTCGACAAAGCCCGAGCAGTACTTC.

Sample share makes this clone medium-sized. This chain uses TRBV10-3 with TRBJ2-7; 9 positions match TRBD2. Germline CDR1 is ENHRY and CDR2 is SYGVKD. The CDR3 spans 14 residues. J gave up 3 bases and V 0 bases, and 0 bases lay outside the gene matches. DNA of the CDR3: TGTGCCATCAGTGAGTCGCGGGAGGGCTACGAGCAGTACTTC. Its translation is CAISESREGYEQYF.